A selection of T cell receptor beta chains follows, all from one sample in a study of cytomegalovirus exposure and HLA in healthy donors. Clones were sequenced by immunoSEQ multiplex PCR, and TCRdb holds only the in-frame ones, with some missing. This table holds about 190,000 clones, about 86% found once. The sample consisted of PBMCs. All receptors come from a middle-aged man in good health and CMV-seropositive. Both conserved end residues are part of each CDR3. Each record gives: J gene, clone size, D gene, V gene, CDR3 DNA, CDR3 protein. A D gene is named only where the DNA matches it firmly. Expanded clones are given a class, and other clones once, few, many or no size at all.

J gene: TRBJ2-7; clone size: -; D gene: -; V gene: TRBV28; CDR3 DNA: TGTGCCAGCAGTTTAGAGGGTCCCCACGAGCAGTACTTC; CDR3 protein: CASSLEGPHEQYF
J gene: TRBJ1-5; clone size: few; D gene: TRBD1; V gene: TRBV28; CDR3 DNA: TGTGCCAGCAGTTTACATAGGACAGGGGGTTCAAATCAGCCCCAGCATTTT; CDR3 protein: CASSLHRTGGSNQPQHF
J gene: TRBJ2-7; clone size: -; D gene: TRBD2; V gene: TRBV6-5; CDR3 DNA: TGTGCCAGCAGTCGACTAGCGGGTCTTGTCGAGCAGTACTTC; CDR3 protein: CASSRLAGLVEQYF
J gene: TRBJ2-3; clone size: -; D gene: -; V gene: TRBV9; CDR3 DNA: TGTGCCAGCAGCTCCTCGCCGACTAGTACAGATACGCAGTATTTT; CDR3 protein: CASSSSPTSTDTQYF
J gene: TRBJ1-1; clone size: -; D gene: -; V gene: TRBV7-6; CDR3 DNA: TGTGCCAGCAGCCAGCTCGGGGGGGGGAACACTGAAGCTTTCTTT; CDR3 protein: CASSQLGGGNTEAFF
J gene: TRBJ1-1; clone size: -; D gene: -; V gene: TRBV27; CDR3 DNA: TGTGCCAGCGCCCCAAGCGGGAACACTGAAGCTTTCTTT; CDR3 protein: CASAPSGNTEAFF
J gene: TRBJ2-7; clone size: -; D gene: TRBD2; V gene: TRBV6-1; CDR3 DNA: TGTGCCAGCAGTGAAAACCTAGCGGGAGGGCCCCACGAGCAGTACTTC; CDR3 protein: CASSENLAGGPHEQYF
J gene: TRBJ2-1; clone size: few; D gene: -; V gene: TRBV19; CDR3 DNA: TGTGCCAGTAGTATCCCTCACGGGCTTACAGGAGAGCAGTTCTTC; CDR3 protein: CASSIPHGLTGEQFF
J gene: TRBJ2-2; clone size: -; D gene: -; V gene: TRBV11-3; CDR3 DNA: TGTGCCAGCAGCTTAGGGGCAGGGGATGCCACCGGGGAGCTGTTTTTT; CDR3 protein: CASSLGAGDATGELFF
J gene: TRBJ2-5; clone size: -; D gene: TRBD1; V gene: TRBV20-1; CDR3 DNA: TGCAGTGCTAGAGGCGACAGGGCAGCGTACTTC; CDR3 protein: CSARGDRAAYF
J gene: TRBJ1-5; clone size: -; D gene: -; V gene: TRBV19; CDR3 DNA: TGTGCCAGTAGTATATCGCAACAGTTCAATCAGCCCCAGCATTTT; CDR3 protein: CASSISQQFNQPQHF
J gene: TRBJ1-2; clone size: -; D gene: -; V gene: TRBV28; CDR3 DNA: TGTGCCAGCAGTTTGCTAGTTTCTAACTATGGCTACACCTTC; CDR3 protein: CASSLLVSNYGYTF
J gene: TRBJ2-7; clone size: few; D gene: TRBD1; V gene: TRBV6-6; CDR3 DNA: TGTGCCAGCAGTTACTCTTGGGACAGTACCCTGAGGGAGCAGTACTTC; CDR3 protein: CASSYSWDSTLREQYF
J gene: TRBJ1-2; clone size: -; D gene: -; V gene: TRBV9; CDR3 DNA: TGTGCCAGCAGCTCCCCTCAGGCTAACTATGGCTACACCTTC; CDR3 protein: CASSSPQANYGYTF
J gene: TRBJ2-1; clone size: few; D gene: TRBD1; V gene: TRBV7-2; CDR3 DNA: TGTGCCAGCAGCACTAGGACAGGGAATGAGCAGTTCTTC; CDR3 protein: CASSTRTGNEQFF
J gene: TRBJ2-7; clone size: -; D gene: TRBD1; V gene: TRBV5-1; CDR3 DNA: TGCGCCAGCAGCCCGGTGACAGGGGGCGCTTACGAGCAGTACTTC; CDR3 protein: CASSPVTGGAYEQYF
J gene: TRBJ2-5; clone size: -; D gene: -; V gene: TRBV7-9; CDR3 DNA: TGTGCCAGCAAGGGGGAGAAAGAGGGGGGGGAGACCCAGTACTTC; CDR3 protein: CASKGEKEGGETQYF
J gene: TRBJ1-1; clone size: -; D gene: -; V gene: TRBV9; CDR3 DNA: TGTGCCAGCACAGGGGTCGGTCCTGAAGCTTTCTTT; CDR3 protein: CASTGVGPEAFF
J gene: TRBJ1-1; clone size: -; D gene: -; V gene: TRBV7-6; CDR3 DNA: TGTGCCAGCAGCTTAGTGGAAGGAGACACTGAAGCTTTCTTT; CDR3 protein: CASSLVEGDTEAFF
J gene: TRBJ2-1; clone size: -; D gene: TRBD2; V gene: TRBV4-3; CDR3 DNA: TGCGCCAGCAGCCAAGGGACTAGCGTACACTATGAGCAGTTCTTC; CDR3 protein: CASSQGTSVHYEQFF
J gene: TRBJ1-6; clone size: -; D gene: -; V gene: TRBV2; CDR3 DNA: TGTGCCAGCAGACAGGAACATTCACCCCTCCACTTT; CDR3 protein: CASRQEHSPLHF
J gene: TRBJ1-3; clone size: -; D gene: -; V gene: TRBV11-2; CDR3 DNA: TGTGCCAGCAGCTCAACAGGGCTCTATGGAAACACCATATATTTT; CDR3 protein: CASSSTGLYGNTIYF
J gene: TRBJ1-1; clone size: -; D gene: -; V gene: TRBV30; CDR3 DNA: TGTGCCTGGACCCAATTCGACAGGCAGAACACTGAAGCTTTCTTT; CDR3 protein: CAWTQFDRQNTEAFF
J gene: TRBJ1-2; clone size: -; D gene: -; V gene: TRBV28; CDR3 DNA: TGTGCCAGCAGTCCCCTAGGCAACAAAGCAAACTATGGCTACACCTTC; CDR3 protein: CASSPLGNKANYGYTF
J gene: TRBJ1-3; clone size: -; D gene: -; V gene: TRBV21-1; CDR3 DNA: TGTGCCAGCAGGAGGGATACCAGCCACTCTGGAAACACCATATATTTT; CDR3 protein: CASRRDTSHSGNTIYF
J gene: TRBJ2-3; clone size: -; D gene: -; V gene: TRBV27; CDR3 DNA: TGTGCCAGCAGTTTATGGGGCTACACAGATACGCAGTATTTT; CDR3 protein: CASSLWGYTDTQYF
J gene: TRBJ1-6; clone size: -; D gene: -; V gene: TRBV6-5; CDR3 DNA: TGTGCCAGCACCGTGAGGAGGGTCGATAATTCACCCCTCCACTTT; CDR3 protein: CASTVRRVDNSPLHF
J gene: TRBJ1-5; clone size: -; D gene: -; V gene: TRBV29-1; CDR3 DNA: TGCAGCGTTGGGGGCGGGGGCGGGCAGCCCCAGCATTTT; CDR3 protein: CSVGGGGGQPQHF
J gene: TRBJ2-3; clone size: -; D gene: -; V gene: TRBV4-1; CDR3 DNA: TGCGCCAGCAGCCAAATTAGAGCTTCTAGCACAGATACGCAGTATTTT; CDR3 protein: CASSQIRASSTDTQYF
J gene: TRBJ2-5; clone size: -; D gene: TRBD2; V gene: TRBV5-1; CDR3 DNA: TGCGCCAGCAGCCCGGGACTAGCGGGAGGACAAGAGACCCAGTACTTC; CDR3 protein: CASSPGLAGGQETQYF
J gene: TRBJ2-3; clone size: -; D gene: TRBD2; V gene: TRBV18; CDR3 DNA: TGTGCCAGCTCACCTATTAACGGAGCGGGGGTGAAAGATACGCAGTATTTT; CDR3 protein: CASSPINGAGVKDTQYF
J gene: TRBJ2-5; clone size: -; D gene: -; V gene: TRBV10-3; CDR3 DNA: TGTGCCATCAGTCCTTGGGGCGGGGCAAGTCAAGAGACCCAGTACTTC; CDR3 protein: CAISPWGGASQETQYF
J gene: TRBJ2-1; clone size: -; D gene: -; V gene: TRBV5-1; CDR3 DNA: TGCGCCAGCAGCTTGCTAGGGGCCCTATACAATGAGCAGTTCTTC; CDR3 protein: CASSLLGALYNEQFF
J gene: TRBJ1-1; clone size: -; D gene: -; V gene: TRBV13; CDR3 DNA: TGTGCCAGCAGCTTAGAGCACACTGAAGCTTTCTTT; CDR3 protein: CASSLEHTEAFF
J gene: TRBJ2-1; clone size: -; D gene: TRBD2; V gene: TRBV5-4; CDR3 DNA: TGTGCCAGCAGCTATGCGGGACTAGTTATGGGAAATGAGCAGTTCTTC; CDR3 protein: CASSYAGLVMGNEQFF
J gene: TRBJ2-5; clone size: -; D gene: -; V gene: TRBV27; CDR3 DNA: TGTGCCGGTGAAAGTGGTTTCGCGGGACTCCAGACCCAGTACTTC; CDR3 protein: CAGESGFAGLQTQYF
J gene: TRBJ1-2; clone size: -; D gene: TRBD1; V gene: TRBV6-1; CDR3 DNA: TGTGCCAGCAGTAAAGACAGGGGTGGTGACTATGGCTACACCTTC; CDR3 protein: CASSKDRGGDYGYTF
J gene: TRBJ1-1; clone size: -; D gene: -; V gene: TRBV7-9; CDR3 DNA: TGTTCCAGCAGCTTAGGACGCGCTGGTCAGCCGGGCACTGAAGCTTTCTTT; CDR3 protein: CSSSLGRAGQPGTEAFF
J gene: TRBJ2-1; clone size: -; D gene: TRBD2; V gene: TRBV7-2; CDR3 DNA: TGTGCCAGCAGCCTGGGACTAGCGGGAGGGCTCAGGGTAAATGAGCAGTTCTTC; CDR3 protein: CASSLGLAGGLRVNEQFF
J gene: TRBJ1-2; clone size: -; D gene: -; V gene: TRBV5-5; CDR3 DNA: TGTGCCAGCAGCTTGGCCGGCAGGGTCCTTGAGGGCTACACCTTC; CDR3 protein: CASSLAGRVLEGYTF
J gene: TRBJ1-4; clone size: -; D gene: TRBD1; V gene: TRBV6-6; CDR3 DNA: TGTGCCAGCAGTCCCGGACAGGGTGGCGAAAAACTGTTTTTT; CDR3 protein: CASSPGQGGEKLFF
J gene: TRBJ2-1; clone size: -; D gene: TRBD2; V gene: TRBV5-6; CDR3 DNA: TGTGCCAGCAGCCTGGGACTAGCGGGAGGATTTACGGGAGCGGAGCAGTTCTTC; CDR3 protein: CASSLGLAGGFTGAEQFF
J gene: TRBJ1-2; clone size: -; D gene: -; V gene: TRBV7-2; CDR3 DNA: TGTGCCAGCAGCTTAGGGGCAGGGGTTGGCTACACCTTC; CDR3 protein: CASSLGAGVGYTF
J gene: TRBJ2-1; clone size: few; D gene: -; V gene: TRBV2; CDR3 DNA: TGTGCCAGCAGCTTATGGCTCCCTTACAATGAGCAGTTCTTC; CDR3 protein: CASSLWLPYNEQFF
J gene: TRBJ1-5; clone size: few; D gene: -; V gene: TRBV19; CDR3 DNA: TGTGCCAGTAGTATAGAACACAGTCAGCCCCAGCATTTT; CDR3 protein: CASSIEHSQPQHF
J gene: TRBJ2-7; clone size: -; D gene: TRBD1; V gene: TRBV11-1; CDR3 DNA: TGTGCCAGCAGCGTCTACAGGGGGTCCTACGAGCAGTACTTC; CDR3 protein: CASSVYRGSYEQYF
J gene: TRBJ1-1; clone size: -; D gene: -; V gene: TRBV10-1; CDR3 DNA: TGCGCCAGCAGTGAGTCGGGCAGGGGTGCTTTCTTT; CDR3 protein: CASSESGRGAFF